A selection of T cell receptor beta chains follows, all from one sample in a study of blood T cell repertoires in COVID-19. TCRdb keeps only in-frame clones here, not all; method: immunoSEQ multiplex PCR. The profile shows about 15,000 clones, roughly 87% of them singletons. Sequenced sample: peripheral blood. These receptor sequences come from a human donor with active COVID-19. The donor label of this sample is uncertain. CDR3s include the opening cysteine and the closing phenylalanine or tryptophan. The order of the fields is D gene, clone size, J gene, V gene, CDR3 DNA, CDR3 protein. A D gene is named only where the DNA matches it firmly. Only part of the rows carry a size: once, few, many, or a class if the clone is expanded.

>TRBD1|.|TRBJ1-1|TRBV5-4
TGTGCCAGCAGCTTGGAGGTGACAGGGTTAATAGAAGCTTTCTTT
CASSLEVTGLIEAFF
>TRBD2|few|TRBJ2-7|TRBV19
TGTGCCAGGCTAGCGGGAAACGAGCAGTACTTC
CARLAGNEQYF
>TRBD2|.|TRBJ2-7|TRBV4-2
TGTGCCAGCAGCCAAGCGACGGGAGGTAGCCACGAGCAGTACTTC
CASSQATGGSHEQYF
>TRBD1|.|TRBJ1-6|TRBV19
TGTGCCAGTAGGGGCTGGACAGGAGACCCCTCACCCCTCCACTTT
CASRGWTGDPSPLHF
>TRBD2|.|TRBJ2-3|TRBV6-1
TGTGCCAGCAGTGAAGTCGTAGCGGGGAACACAGATACGCAGTATTTT
CASSEVVAGNTDTQYF
>TRBD2|.|TRBJ2-4|TRBV9
TGTGCCAGCAGTCCCGCCGGGGGGAGCATTCAGTACTTC
CASSPAGGSIQYF
>.|.|TRBJ2-3|TRBV27
TGTGCCAGCAGTCTATGCCAGGTAAGCACAGATACGCAGTATTTT
CASSLCQVSTDTQYF
>.|.|TRBJ1-5|TRBV19
TGTGCCAGTAGTATTCCAGATAATAGCAATCAGCCCCAGCATTTT
CASSIPDNSNQPQHF
>.|few|TRBJ2-5|TRBV3-1/TRBV3-2
TGTGCCAGCAGCCAAGTCTTGGAGACCCAGTACTTC
CASSQVLETQYF
>.|.|TRBJ1-6|TRBV7-9
TGTGCCAGCAGCCCGACAGAGTATAATTCACCCCTCCACTTT
CASSPTEYNSPLHF
>TRBD2|.|TRBJ2-1|TRBV18
TGTGCCAGCTCACCACCCGGACTAGCGATAAATGAGCAGTTCTTC
CASSPPGLAINEQFF
>.|.|TRBJ2-5|TRBV2
TGTGCCAGCAGTAAGGACTCCGGTGGGACCCAGTACTTC
CASSKDSGGTQYF
>TRBD1|.|TRBJ2-2|TRBV7-9
TGTGCCAGCAGCAGACAGGGGGCGTTGAGTACCGGGGAGCTGTTTTTT
CASSRQGALSTGELFF
>.|once|TRBJ1-2|TRBV2
TGTGCCAGCAGTGAAGCGCAGGGCGGATTTAACTATGGCTACACCTTC
CASSEAQGGFNYGYTF
>.|.|TRBJ1-4|TRBV6-6
TGTGCCAGCAGTTACGCCGGGTTCACTAATGAAAAACTGTTTTTT
CASSYAGFTNEKLFF
>TRBD2|.|TRBJ2-5|TRBV25-1
TGTGCCAGCAGTCCCCCGGGACTAGCGGGAGGGACCCAGTACTTC
CASSPPGLAGGTQYF
>.|.|TRBJ1-2|TRBV30
TGTGCCTGGCGGGCCAGCGGGTGGGCCGGCTACACCTTC
CAWRASGWAGYTF
>.|.|TRBJ1-4|TRBV28
TGTGCCAGCAGGGCGGGGAAGGAAAAACTGTTTTTT
CASRAGKEKLFF
>.|.|TRBJ2-7|TRBV7-8
TGTGCCAGCAGCTTAGGGCTCATCACGGGGTCCTACGAGCAGTACTTC
CASSLGLITGSYEQYF
>TRBD2|.|TRBJ2-1|TRBV19
TGTGCCAGTAGTCTTTCTCTGGGGGGGAATGAGCAGTTCTTC
CASSLSLGGNEQFF
>.|.|TRBJ2-1|TRBV6-1
TGTGCCAGCAGTGAAGCTGGGGGGGCACGCGGTGAGCAGTTCTTC
CASSEAGGARGEQFF
>TRBD2|.|TRBJ2-7|TRBV28
TGTGCCAGCTTATCCCTTGGACTAGCGCGGTCCTACGAGCAGTACTTC
CASLSLGLARSYEQYF
>TRBD1|.|TRBJ1-1|TRBV9
TGTGCCAGCAGCCGACAGGGGGAAGTGAACACTGAAGCTTTCTTT
CASSRQGEVNTEAFF
>.|.|TRBJ2-1|TRBV5-1
TGCGCCAGCAGCTTGGACGGACTACTAAACAATGAGCAGTTCTTC
CASSLDGLLNNEQFF
>.|.|TRBJ1-2|TRBV6-5
TGTGCCAGCAGGCGCCTAGTCGGGTGGATCTATGGCTACACCTTC
CASRRLVGWIYGYTF
>.|.|TRBJ1-5|TRBV19
TGTGCCAGTAGTATACGAGGAGCGGGCAGCCATCAGCCCCAGCATTTT
CASSIRGAGSHQPQHF
>.|once|TRBJ1-2|TRBV6-5
TGTGCCAGCAGGGGGGGGCTGTCTAACTATGGCTACACCTTC
CASRGGLSNYGYTF
>.|once|TRBJ2-5|TRBV7-2
TGTGCCAGCAGCTTAGGATCGATCAGGGCCCAAGAGACCCAGTACTTC
CASSLGSIRAQETQYF
>.|.|TRBJ2-5|TRBV7-2
TGTGCCAGCAGCTTATCACTCGGAGAGACCCAGTACTTC
CASSLSLGETQYF
>.|few|TRBJ1-4|TRBV4-1
TGCGCCAGCAGCCAAGATCGAACATCTAATGAAAAACTGTTTTTT
CASSQDRTSNEKLFF
>.|.|TRBJ2-1|TRBV6-5
TGTGCCAGCAGTTATACGGGGGTAGCTGGGAATGAGCAGTTCTTC
CASSYTGVAGNEQFF
>TRBD2|.|TRBJ2-3|TRBV29-1
TGCAGCGTCGATCCGGGACTACCCACAGATACGCAGTATTTT
CSVDPGLPTDTQYF
>.|.|TRBJ2-1|TRBV6-2/TRBV6-3
TGTGCCAGCAGCCGCCTTGGCAGCTCCTACAATGAGCAGTTCTTC
CASSRLGSSYNEQFF
>.|.|TRBJ1-5|TRBV19
TGTGCCAGTAGTATGGGAGGGTTCGGGATTAGCAATCAGCCCCAGCATTTT
CASSMGGFGISNQPQHF
>TRBD2|.|TRBJ2-4|TRBV7-8
TGTGCCAGCAGCTTGTCGGTAGCGGGAGGTTTTGAAAACATTCAGTACTTC
CASSLSVAGGFENIQYF
>.|.|TRBJ2-2|TRBV19
TGTGCCAGTAAGGAACAGGCGGCGGCCGGGGAGCTGTTTTTT
CASKEQAAAGELFF
>.|once|TRBJ2-1|TRBV7-2
TGTGCCAGCAGCTTGGGCCTTATTTCCCCCAATGAGCAGTTCTTC
CASSLGLISPNEQFF
>TRBD1|.|TRBJ1-2|TRBV2
TGTGCCAGCTCAGGGACAGGGGTTGGCTACACCTTC
CASSGTGVGYTF
>.|.|TRBJ2-7|TRBV7-2
TGTGCCAGCAGCTCCCAGGGTGGGTCCTACGAGCAGTACTTC
CASSSQGGSYEQYF
>TRBD2|.|TRBJ2-3|TRBV30
TGTGCCTGGAGGGGGACTAGCCTAGATACGCAGTATTTT
CAWRGTSLDTQYF
>TRBD1|.|TRBJ2-5|TRBV6-5
TGTGCCAGCAGGTTGAGGGGGCGAGAAGAGACCCAGTACTTC
CASRLRGREETQYF
>.|.|TRBJ2-7|TRBV2
TGTGCCAGCCGTATATACGAGCAGTACTTC
CASRIYEQYF
>.|.|TRBJ1-4|TRBV28
TGTGCCAGCAGTTTAGACAGCAATGCCGTCGAAAAACTGTTTTTT
CASSLDSNAVEKLFF
>.|.|TRBJ2-4|TRBV5-1
TGCGCCAGCAGCTTGGGGGCGGGGTTGGAAAACATTCAGTACTTC
CASSLGAGLENIQYF
>.|.|TRBJ2-1|TRBV7-8
TGTGCCAGCAGGACAGATAACTACAATGAGCAGTTCTTC
CASRTDNYNEQFF
>TRBD2|.|TRBJ2-1|TRBV28
TGTGCCAGCACTTTAGCGGGAGGGCCCAATGAGCAGTTCTTC
CASTLAGGPNEQFF
>TRBD1|once|TRBJ1-2|TRBV28
TGTGCCAGCAGTTTATCCGGGACAGGAATTAACTATGGCTACACCTTC
CASSLSGTGINYGYTF
>.|.|TRBJ1-5|TRBV27
TGTGCCAGCAGCACCGAGGGTACTCAGCCCCAGCATTTT
CASSTEGTQPQHF
>.|.|TRBJ2-1|TRBV6-5
TGTGCCAGCAGCATTACCCGACAGACAAACAATGAGCAGTTCTTC
CASSITRQTNNEQFF
>TRBD1|.|TRBJ2-7|TRBV7-3
TGTGCCAGCAGCTTGACGGGACAGGGCGCCTACGAGCAGTACTTC
CASSLTGQGAYEQYF
>TRBD2|.|TRBJ2-1|TRBV19
TGTGCCAGTAGTATAGCAGCGGGAGTGGGAAATGAGCAGTTCTTC
CASSIAAGVGNEQFF